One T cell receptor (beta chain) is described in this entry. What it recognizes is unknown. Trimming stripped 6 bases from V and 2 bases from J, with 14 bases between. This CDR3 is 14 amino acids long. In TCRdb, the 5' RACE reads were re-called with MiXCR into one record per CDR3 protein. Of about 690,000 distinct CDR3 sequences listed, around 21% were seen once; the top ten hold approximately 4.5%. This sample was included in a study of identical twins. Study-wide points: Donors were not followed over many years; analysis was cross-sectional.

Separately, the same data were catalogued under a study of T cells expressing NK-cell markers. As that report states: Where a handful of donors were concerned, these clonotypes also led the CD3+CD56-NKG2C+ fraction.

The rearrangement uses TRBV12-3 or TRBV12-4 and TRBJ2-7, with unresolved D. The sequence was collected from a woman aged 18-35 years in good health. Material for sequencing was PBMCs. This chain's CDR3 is CASSPRAFAYEQYF. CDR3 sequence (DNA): TGTGCCAGCAGCCCTCGGGCATTCGCCTACGAGCAGTACTTC.